Here is one TCR beta chain with its context. The data stem from a study of CD8+ T cells in alopecia areata. Reverse transcription of extracted RNA yielded cDNA, which provided the sequencing template. Profiled with immunoSEQ multiplex PCR; TCRdb holds only in-frame clones, not every one. The sample shows more than 200,000 clones, about three fifths of them seen only once. V lost 5 bases and J lost 3, with 13 bases in between. Germline values: CDR1 SQVTM, CDR2 ANQGSEA. This CDR3 spans 13 amino acids. Specified treatment: oral pan-JAK inhibitor, 5-10 mg twice daily. This clonotype was sampled from a human donor with alopecia areata. The sample in question was CD4+ T cells sorted from blood, obtained at week 4, from a patient treated with tofacitinib. This chain connects TRBV29-1 to TRBJ1-1; D remains ambiguous. In nucleotides, the CDR3 is TGCAGCGTTAACTTTCGGGAAGACACTGAAGCTTTCTTT. Amino acid sequence: CSVNFREDTEAFF.